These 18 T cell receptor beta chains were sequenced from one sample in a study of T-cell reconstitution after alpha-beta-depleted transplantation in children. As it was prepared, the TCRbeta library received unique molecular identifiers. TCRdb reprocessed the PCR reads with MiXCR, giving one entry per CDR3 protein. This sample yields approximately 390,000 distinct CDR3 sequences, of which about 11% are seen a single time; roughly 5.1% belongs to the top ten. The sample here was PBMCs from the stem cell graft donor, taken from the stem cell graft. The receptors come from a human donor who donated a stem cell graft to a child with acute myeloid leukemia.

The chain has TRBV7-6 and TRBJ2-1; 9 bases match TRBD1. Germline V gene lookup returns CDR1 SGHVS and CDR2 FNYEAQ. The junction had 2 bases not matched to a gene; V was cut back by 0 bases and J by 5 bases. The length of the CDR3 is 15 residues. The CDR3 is CASSLAWDRDNEQFF. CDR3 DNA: TGTGCCAGCAGCTTAGCTTGGGACAGGGACAATGAGCAGTTCTTC.

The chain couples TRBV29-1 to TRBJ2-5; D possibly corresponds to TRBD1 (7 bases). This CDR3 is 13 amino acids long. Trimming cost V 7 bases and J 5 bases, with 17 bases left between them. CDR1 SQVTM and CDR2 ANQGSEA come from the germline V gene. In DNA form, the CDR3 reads TGCAGCGGGAAGATAGCAGGGGGGGAGACCCAGTACTTC. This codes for CSGKIAGGETQYF. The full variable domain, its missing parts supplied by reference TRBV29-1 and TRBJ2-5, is SAVISQKPSRDICQRGTSLTIQCQVDSQVTMMFWYRQQPGQSLTLIATANQGSEATYESGFVIDKFPISRPNLTFSTLTVSNMSPEDSSIYLCSGKIAGGETQYFGPGTRLLVL.

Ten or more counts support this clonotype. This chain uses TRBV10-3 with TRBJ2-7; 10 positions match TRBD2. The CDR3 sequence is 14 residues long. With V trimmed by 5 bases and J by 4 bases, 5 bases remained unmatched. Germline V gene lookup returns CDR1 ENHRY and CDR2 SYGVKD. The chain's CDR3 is CAISSSGGHYEQYV. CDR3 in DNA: TGTGCCATCAGTAGTAGCGGGGGGCATTACGAGCAGTACGTC.

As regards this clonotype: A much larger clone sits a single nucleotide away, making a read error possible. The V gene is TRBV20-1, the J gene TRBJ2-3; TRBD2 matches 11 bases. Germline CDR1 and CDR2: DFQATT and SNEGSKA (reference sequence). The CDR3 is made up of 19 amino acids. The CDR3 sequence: CCARPKRTSGPSSTDTQYF. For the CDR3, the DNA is TGCTGTGCTAGACCCAAAAGGACTAGCGGGCCCTCTAGCACAGATACGCAGTATTTT.

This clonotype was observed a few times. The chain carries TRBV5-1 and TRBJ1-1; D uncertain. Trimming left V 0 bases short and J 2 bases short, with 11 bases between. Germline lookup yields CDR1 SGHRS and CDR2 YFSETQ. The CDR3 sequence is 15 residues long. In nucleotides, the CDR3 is TGCGCCAGCAGCTTGGCTCCACCCCTCAACACTGAAGCTTTCTTT. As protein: CASSLAPPLNTEAFF.

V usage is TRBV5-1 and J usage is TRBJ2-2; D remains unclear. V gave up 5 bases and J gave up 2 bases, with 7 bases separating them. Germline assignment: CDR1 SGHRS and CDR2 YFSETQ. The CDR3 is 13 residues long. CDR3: CASREPNTGELFF. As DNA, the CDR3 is TGCGCCAGCAGGGAACCAAACACCGGGGAGCTGTTTTTT. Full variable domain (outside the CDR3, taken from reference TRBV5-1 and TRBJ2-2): KAGVTQTPRYLIKTRGQQVTLSCSPISGHRSVSWYQQTPGQGLQFLFEYFSETQRNKGNFPGRFSGRQFSNSRSEMNVSTLELGDSALYLCASREPNTGELFFGEGSRLTVL.

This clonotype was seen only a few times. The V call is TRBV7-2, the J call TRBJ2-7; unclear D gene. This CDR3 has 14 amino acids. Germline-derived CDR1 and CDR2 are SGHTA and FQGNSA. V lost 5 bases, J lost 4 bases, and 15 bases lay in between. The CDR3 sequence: CASSAGGKWYEQYF. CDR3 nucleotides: TGTGCCAGCAGCGCAGGCGGAAAATGGTACGAGCAGTACTTC. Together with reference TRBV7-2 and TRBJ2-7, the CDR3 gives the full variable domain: GAGVSQSPSNKVTEKGKDVELRCDPISGHTALYWYRQSLGQGLEFLIYFQGNSAPDKSGLPSDRFSAERTGGSVSTLTIQRTQQEDSAVYLCASSAGGKWYEQYFGPGTRLTVT.

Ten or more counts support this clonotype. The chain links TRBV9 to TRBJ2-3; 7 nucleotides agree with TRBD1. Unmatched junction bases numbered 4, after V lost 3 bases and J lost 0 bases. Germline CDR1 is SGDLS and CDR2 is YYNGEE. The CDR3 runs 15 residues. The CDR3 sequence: CASSGHRGSTDTQYF. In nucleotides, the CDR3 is TGTGCCAGCAGCGGACACAGGGGTAGCACAGATACGCAGTATTTT.

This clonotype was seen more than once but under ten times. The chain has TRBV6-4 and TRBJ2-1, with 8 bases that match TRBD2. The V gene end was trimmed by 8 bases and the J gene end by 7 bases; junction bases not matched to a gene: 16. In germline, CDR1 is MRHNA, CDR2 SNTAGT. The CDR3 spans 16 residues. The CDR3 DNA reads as TGTGCCAGCTCAGTCGAGCGGGGGCAAGGAGGGAATGAGCAGTTCTTC. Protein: CASSVERGQGGNEQFF.

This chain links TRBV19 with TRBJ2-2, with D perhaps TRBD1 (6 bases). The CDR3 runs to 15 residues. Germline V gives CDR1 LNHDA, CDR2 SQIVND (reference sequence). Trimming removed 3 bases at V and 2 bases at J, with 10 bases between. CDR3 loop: CASSMLGTNTGELFF. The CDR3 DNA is TGTGCCAGTAGTATGCTCGGGACAAACACCGGGGAGCTGTTTTTT.

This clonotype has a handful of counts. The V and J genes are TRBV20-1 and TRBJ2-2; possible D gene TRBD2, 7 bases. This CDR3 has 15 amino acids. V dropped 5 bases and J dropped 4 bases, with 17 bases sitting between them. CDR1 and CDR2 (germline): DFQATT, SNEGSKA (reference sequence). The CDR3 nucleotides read TGCAGTGCTGAGAAGGGGGGGGGCCCCACCGGGGAGCTGTTTTTT. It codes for CSAEKGGGPTGELFF.

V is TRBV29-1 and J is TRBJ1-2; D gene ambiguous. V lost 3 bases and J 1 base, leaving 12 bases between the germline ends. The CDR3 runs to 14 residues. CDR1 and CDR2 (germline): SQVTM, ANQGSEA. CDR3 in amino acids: CSVELLDGNYGYTF. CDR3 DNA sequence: TGCAGCGTTGAGCTCCTGGACGGTAACTATGGCTACACCTTC.

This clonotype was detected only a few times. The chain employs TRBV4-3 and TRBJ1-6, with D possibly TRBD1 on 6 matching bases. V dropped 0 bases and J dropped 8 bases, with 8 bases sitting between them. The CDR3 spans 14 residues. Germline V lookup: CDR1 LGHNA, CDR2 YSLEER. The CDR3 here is CASSQDYRDSPLHF. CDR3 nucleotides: TGCGCCAGCAGCCAAGACTACAGGGATTCACCCCTCCACTTT.

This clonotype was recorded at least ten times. CDR3 residues: CSVEHSQTYEQYF. CDR3 coding DNA: TGCAGCGTTGAACACAGCCAGACCTACGAGCAGTACTTC. The chain has TRBV29-1 and TRBJ2-7; D gene unclear. V was clipped by 2 bases and J by 2 bases, with 10 bases between them. Germline CDR1 and CDR2: SQVTM and ANQGSEA. The length of the CDR3 is 13 residues.

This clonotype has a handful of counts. CDR3 bases: TGCAGTGCTAGAGGGGGTAGCGGGAGAAGCCACAATGAGCAGTTCTTC. This translates into CSARGGSGRSHNEQFF. The rearrangement joins TRBV20-1 to TRBJ2-1; TRBD2 matches 9 bases. Trimming at V came to 1 base and at J to 5 bases, leaving 9 bases not matched to a gene. The CDR3 consists of 16 residues. Germline CDR1 and CDR2: DFQATT and SNEGSKA (reference sequence).

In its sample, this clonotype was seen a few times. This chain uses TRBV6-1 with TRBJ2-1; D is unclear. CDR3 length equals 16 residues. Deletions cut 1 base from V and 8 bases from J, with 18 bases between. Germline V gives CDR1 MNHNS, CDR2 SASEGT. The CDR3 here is CASSEGSGNPRDEQFF. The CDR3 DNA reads TGTGCCAGCAGTGAAGGTAGTGGGAACCCTAGGGATGAGCAGTTCTTC.

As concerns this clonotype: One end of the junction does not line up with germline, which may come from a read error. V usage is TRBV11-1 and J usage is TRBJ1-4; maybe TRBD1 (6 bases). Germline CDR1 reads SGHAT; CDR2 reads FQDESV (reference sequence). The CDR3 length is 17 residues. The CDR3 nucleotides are TGTGCCAGCAGCTACCGGGACATTCATGGCCTAAATGAAAAACTGTTTTTC. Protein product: CASSYRDIHGLNEKLFF.

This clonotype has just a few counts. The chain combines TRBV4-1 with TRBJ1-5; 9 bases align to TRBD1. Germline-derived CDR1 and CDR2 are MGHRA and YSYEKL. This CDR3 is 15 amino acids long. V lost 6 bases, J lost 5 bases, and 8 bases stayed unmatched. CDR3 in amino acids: CASSHTGGRDQPQHF. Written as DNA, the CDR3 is TGCGCCAGCAGTCATACAGGGGGCAGGGATCAGCCCCAGCATTTT.